This TCR beta chain was identified in a study of shared clonotypes between healthy human individuals. This clone was seen a single time. Other nucleotide sequences from this sample produce the same CDR3. V was pared by 0 bases and J by 1 base, with 6 bases between. The CDR3 extends over 14 amino acids. Germline V gene data show CDR1 as MNHEY and CDR2 as SVGAGI. CD8 cells regarded as naive lacked CD45RO, were positively chosen for CCR7, and omitted terminally differentiated effector memory CD45RA+ cells. Genomic DNA belonging to each subset was distributed in equal measure over several immunoSEQ plates. Original methodology: Filtering differed since immunoSEQ provided only junctions, with no quality scores. The protocol was immunoSEQ multiplex PCR, while the TCRdb copy is restricted to in-frame clones and leaves out a portion. V, J and clone size are taken as reported in that table, and D and trimming were inferred from the DNA itself. The sample lists about 1,900,000 clones; less than 95% were seen once.

The chain links TRBV6-5 to TRBJ1-1; D remains ambiguous. Material: naive CD8+ T cells sorted from blood. The receptor was isolated from a man younger than 35 in good health. CDR3: CASSYSGSNTEAFF. CDR3 in DNA: TGTGCCAGCAGTTACTCGGGGTCGAACACTGAAGCTTTCTTT.